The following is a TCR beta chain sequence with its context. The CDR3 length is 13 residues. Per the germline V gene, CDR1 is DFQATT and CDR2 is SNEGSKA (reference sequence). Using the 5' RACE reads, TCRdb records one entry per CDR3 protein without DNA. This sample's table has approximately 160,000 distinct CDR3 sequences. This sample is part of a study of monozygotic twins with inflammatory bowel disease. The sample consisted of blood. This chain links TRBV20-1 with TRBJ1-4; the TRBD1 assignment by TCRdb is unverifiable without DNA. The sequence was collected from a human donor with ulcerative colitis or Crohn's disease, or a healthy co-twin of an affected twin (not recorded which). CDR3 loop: CSVPDRANEKLFF.